The rows below give T cell receptor beta chains drawn from one sample of a study of cytomegalovirus exposure and HLA in healthy donors. Repertoires were generated with immunoSEQ multiplex PCR, while TCRdb's copy carries only in-frame clones and drops some. The sample consists of 95,000 to 150,000 clones, around 86% of them appearing once. Sample: PBMCs. Every receptor here comes from a young woman in good health and CMV-seronegative. CDR3s include the opening cysteine and the closing phenylalanine or tryptophan. Fields, in order: V gene, clone size, J gene, D gene, CDR3 DNA, CDR3 protein. D genes are given only for firm matches. Clone sizes are given selectively: once, few, many, or a class where the clone is expanded.

v_gene: TRBV11-3; abundance: NA; j_gene: TRBJ2-1; d_gene: NA; CDR3nt: TGTGCCAGCAGCCCGCTAGAGTCTGGCTCCTACAATGAGCAGTTCTTC; CDR3aa: CASSPLESGSYNEQFF
v_gene: TRBV6-5; abundance: few; j_gene: TRBJ1-5; d_gene: TRBD1; CDR3nt: TGTGCCAGCAGTTCTGCGACAGGGGCGAATCAGCCCCAGCATTTT; CDR3aa: CASSSATGANQPQHF
v_gene: TRBV6-5; abundance: NA; j_gene: TRBJ2-3; d_gene: TRBD1; CDR3nt: TGTGCCAGCAGTTACTCGAGAACAGGGGGAGATACGCAGTATTTT; CDR3aa: CASSYSRTGGDTQYF
v_gene: TRBV27; abundance: NA; j_gene: TRBJ2-2; d_gene: TRBD1; CDR3nt: TGTGCCAGCAGTCTCACAGGGGGTCGGACCGGGGAGCTGTTTTTT; CDR3aa: CASSLTGGRTGELFF
v_gene: TRBV19; abundance: once; j_gene: TRBJ2-6; d_gene: TRBD1; CDR3nt: TGTGCCAGTAGGAGTCACAGGGGCTCAGGGGCCAACGTCCTGACTTTC; CDR3aa: CASRSHRGSGANVLTF
v_gene: TRBV5-4; abundance: NA; j_gene: TRBJ2-7; d_gene: TRBD2; CDR3nt: TGTGCCAGCAGCCCGCGGACTAGCGGCTCCTACGAGCAGTACTTC; CDR3aa: CASSPRTSGSYEQYF
v_gene: TRBV6-6; abundance: NA; j_gene: TRBJ2-1; d_gene: NA; CDR3nt: TGTGCCAGCATCGAGGACTCCAGCTCCTACAATGAGCAGTTCTTC; CDR3aa: CASIEDSSSYNEQFF
v_gene: TRBV6-5; abundance: NA; j_gene: TRBJ2-5; d_gene: NA; CDR3nt: TGTGCCGTCGGTGATCAAGAGACCCAGTACTTC; CDR3aa: CAVGDQETQYF
v_gene: TRBV7-8; abundance: NA; j_gene: TRBJ2-1; d_gene: TRBD2; CDR3nt: TGTGCCAGCAGCTTAGACTCGGCGGGAGGGTTCAATGAGCAGTTCTTC; CDR3aa: CASSLDSAGGFNEQFF
v_gene: TRBV7-9; abundance: NA; j_gene: TRBJ1-1; d_gene: NA; CDR3nt: TGTGCCAGCAGCCGCTATCCCTCTACCCGGGACACTGAAGCTTTCTTT; CDR3aa: CASSRYPSTRDTEAFF
v_gene: TRBV28; abundance: NA; j_gene: TRBJ1-2; d_gene: NA; CDR3nt: TGTGCCAGTAGAATTGGGGGGGCGCATTATGGCTACACCTTC; CDR3aa: CASRIGGAHYGYTF
v_gene: TRBV27; abundance: once; j_gene: TRBJ2-7; d_gene: TRBD1; CDR3nt: TGTGCCAGCAGTTTATCGGGGACAGGGTCCTACGAGCAGTACTTC; CDR3aa: CASSLSGTGSYEQYF
v_gene: TRBV11-2; abundance: NA; j_gene: TRBJ1-2; d_gene: TRBD1; CDR3nt: TGTGCCTCTGACAGGGCTGACTATGGCTACACCTTC; CDR3aa: CASDRADYGYTF
v_gene: TRBV4-1; abundance: NA; j_gene: TRBJ2-7; d_gene: NA; CDR3nt: TGCGCCAGCAGCCAACAATCCGGGACTCTATCCTCCTACGAGCAGTACTTC; CDR3aa: CASSQQSGTLSSYEQYF
v_gene: TRBV9; abundance: NA; j_gene: TRBJ2-7; d_gene: NA; CDR3nt: TGTGCCAGCAGCGTAGACGGGAGTCTGTACGAGCAGTACTTC; CDR3aa: CASSVDGSLYEQYF
v_gene: TRBV15; abundance: NA; j_gene: TRBJ1-1; d_gene: NA; CDR3nt: TGTGCCACCAGCAGAGCCTCGGAGGGGACTGAAGCTTTCTTT; CDR3aa: CATSRASEGTEAFF
v_gene: TRBV5-4; abundance: NA; j_gene: TRBJ2-1; d_gene: NA; CDR3nt: TGTGCCAGCAGCACAACTAGCAATGAGCAGTTCTTC; CDR3aa: CASSTTSNEQFF
v_gene: TRBV7-8; abundance: NA; j_gene: TRBJ2-1; d_gene: NA; CDR3nt: TGTGCCAGCAGCTTTAGACACGGACTACTTTCAAATGAGCAGTTCTTC; CDR3aa: CASSFRHGLLSNEQFF
v_gene: TRBV5-1; abundance: NA; j_gene: TRBJ2-2; d_gene: TRBD2; CDR3nt: TGCGCCAGCAGACGACTAGCGGGAGTCCCTTCGAACACCGGGGAGCTGTTTTTT; CDR3aa: CASRRLAGVPSNTGELFF
v_gene: TRBV5-1; abundance: NA; j_gene: TRBJ2-5; d_gene: TRBD1; CDR3nt: TGCGCCAGCAGCTTAGGACAGGGGAAGACCCAGTACTTC; CDR3aa: CASSLGQGKTQYF
v_gene: TRBV2; abundance: few; j_gene: TRBJ2-5; d_gene: TRBD2; CDR3nt: TGTGCCAGCAGTGATGGGACTAGGATCCAAGAGACCCAGTACTTC; CDR3aa: CASSDGTRIQETQYF
v_gene: TRBV7-9; abundance: NA; j_gene: TRBJ2-7; d_gene: TRBD1; CDR3nt: TGTGCCAGCAGTCGACAGGGTCTCGAGCAGTACTTC; CDR3aa: CASSRQGLEQYF
v_gene: TRBV10-2; abundance: NA; j_gene: TRBJ2-1; d_gene: TRBD1; CDR3nt: TGCGCCAGCACTGGCAGGGGGTATGGCAATGAGCAGTTCTTC; CDR3aa: CASTGRGYGNEQFF
v_gene: TRBV4-1; abundance: NA; j_gene: TRBJ2-7; d_gene: TRBD2; CDR3nt: TGCGCCAGCAGCCGACAGCGGGAGCGGGGGGAGCAGTACTTC; CDR3aa: CASSRQRERGEQYF
v_gene: TRBV27; abundance: NA; j_gene: TRBJ2-7; d_gene: TRBD2; CDR3nt: TGTGCCAGCAGTTTATCCCTCCGCGGGGGGCAGATCTATCGCTACGAGCAGTACTTC; CDR3aa: CASSLSLRGGQIYRYEQYF
v_gene: TRBV27; abundance: once; j_gene: TRBJ2-1; d_gene: TRBD1; CDR3nt: TGTGCCAGCAGTATACAGGGGGCGAATGAGCAGTTCTTC; CDR3aa: CASSIQGANEQFF
v_gene: TRBV6-5; abundance: few; j_gene: TRBJ1-2; d_gene: TRBD1; CDR3nt: TGTGCCAGCAGTTTGCTCTTGGGGACAGGGGGCGTCTACACCTTC; CDR3aa: CASSLLLGTGGVYTF